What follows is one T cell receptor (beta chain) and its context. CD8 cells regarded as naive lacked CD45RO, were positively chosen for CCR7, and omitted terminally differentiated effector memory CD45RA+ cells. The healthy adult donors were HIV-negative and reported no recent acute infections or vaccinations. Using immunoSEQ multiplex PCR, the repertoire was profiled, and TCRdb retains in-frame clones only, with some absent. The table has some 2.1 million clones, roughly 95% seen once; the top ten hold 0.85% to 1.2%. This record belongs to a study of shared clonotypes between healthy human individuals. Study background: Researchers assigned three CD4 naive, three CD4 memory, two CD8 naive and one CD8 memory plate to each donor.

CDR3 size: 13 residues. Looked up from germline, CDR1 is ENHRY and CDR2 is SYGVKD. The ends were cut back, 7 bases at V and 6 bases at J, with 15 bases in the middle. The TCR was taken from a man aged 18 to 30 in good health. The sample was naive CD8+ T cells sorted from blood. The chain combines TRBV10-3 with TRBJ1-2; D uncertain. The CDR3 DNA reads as TGTGCCATCACGGGCTCGGTGAAAGATGGCTACACCTTC. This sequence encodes CAITGSVKDGYTF.